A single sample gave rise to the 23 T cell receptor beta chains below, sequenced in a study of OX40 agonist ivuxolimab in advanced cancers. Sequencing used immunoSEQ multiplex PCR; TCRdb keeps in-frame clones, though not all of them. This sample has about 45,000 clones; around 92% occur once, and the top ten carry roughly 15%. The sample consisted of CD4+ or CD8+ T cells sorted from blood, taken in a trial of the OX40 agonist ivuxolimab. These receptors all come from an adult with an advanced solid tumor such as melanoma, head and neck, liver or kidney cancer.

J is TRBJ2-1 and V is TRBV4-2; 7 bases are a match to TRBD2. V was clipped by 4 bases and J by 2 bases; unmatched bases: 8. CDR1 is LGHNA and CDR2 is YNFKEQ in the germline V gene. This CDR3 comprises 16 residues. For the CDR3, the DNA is TGTGCCAGCAGCCCCTTCACGGGGAGGGCCTACAATGAGCAGTTCTTC. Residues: CASSPFTGRAYNEQFF.

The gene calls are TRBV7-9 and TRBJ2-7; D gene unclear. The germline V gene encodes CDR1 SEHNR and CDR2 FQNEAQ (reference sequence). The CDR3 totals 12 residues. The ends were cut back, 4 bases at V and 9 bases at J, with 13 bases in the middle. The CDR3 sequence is CASSYGDPGQYF. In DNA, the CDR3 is TGTGCCAGCAGCTACGGAGACCCCGGGCAGTACTTC.

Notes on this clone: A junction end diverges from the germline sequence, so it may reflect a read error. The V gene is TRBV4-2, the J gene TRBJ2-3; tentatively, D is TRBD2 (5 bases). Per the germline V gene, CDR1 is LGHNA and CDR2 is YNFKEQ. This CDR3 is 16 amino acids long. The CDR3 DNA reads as TGTGCCAGCAGCCAAGATCTAGCCCTGGGCACAGATACGCAATATTTT. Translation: CASSQDLALGTDTQYF.

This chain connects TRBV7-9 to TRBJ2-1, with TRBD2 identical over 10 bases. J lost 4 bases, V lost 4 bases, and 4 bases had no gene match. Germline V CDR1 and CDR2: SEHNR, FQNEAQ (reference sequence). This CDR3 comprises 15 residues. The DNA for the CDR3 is TGTGCCAGCAGCTCCGGACTAGCGGCTTACAATGAGCAGTTCTTC. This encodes CASSSGLAAYNEQFF. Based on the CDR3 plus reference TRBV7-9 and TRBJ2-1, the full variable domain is DTGVSQNPRHKITKRGQNVTFRCDPISEHNRLYWYRQTLGQGPEFLTYFQNEAQLEKSRLLSDRFSAERPKGSFSTLEIQRTEQGDSAMYLCASSSGLAAYNEQFFGPGTRLTVL.

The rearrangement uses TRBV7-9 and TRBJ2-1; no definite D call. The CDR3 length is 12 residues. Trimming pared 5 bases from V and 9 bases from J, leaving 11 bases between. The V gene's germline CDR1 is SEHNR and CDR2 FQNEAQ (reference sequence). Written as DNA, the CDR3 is TGTGCCAGCAGCCTCGTGAATCCTGAGCAGTTCTTC. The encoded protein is CASSLVNPEQFF.

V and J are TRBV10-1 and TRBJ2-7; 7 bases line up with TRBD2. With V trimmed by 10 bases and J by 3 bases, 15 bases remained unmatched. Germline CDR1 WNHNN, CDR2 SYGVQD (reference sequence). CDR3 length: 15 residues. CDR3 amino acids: CATSFSAGTIYEQYF. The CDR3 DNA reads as TGCGCCACCAGCTTCTCGGCAGGGACTATCTACGAGCAGTACTTC.

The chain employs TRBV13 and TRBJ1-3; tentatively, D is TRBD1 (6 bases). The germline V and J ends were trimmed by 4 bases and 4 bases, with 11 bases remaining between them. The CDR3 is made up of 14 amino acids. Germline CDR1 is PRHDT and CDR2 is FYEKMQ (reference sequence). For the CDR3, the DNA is TGTGCCAGCAGCTCCAGGGGATTCGGAAACACCATATATTTT. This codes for CASSSRGFGNTIYF.

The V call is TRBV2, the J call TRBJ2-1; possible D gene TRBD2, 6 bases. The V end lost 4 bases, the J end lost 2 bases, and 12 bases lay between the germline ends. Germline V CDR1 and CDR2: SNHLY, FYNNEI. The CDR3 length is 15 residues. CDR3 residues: CASSVAALPYNEQFF. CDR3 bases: TGTGCCAGCAGTGTAGCGGCCCTCCCCTACAATGAGCAGTTCTTC.

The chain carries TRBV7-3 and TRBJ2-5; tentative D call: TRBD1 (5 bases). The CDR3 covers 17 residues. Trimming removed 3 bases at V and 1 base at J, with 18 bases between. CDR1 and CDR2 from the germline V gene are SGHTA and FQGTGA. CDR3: CASSFLDNQQFQETQYF. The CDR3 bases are TGTGCCAGCAGCTTCTTGGACAACCAACAATTCCAAGAGACCCAGTACTTC.

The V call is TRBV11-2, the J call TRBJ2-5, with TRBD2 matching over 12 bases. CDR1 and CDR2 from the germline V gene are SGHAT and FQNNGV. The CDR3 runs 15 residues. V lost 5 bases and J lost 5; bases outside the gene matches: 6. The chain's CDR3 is CASSLLAGGSETQYF. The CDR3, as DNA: TGTGCCAGCAGCCTTCTAGCGGGAGGGTCTGAGACCCAGTACTTC.

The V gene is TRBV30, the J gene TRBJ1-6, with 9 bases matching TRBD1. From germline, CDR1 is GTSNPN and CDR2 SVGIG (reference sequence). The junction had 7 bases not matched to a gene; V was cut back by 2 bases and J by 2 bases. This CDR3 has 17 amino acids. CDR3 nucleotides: TGTGCCTGGAGTCCCGGGACAGGGACAGCCTATAATTCACCCCTCCACTTT. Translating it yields CAWSPGTGTAYNSPLHF.

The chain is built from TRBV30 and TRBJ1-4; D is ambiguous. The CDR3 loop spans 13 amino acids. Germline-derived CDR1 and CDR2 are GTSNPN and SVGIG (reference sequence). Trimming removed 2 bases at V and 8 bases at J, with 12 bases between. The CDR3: CAWSTAEVEKLFF. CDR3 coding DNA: TGTGCCTGGAGTACGGCCGAAGTCGAAAAACTGTTTTTT.

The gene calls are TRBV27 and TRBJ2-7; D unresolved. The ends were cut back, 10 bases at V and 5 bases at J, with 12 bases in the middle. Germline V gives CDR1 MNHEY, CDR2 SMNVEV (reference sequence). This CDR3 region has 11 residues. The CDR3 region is CATLSTHEQYF. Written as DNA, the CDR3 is TGTGCCACCCTGAGTACCCACGAGCAGTACTTC.

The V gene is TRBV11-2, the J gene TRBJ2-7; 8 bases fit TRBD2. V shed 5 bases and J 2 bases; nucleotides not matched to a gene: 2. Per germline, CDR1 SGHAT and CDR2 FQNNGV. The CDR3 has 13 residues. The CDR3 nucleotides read TGTGCCAGCAGCCCCGGGAGGGCCTACGAGCAGTACTTC. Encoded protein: CASSPGRAYEQYF. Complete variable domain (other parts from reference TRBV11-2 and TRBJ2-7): EAGVAQSPRYKIIEKRQSVAFWCNPISGHATLYWYQQILGQGPKLLIQFQNNGVVDDSQLPKDRFSAERLKGVDSTLKIQPAKLEDSAVYLCASSPGRAYEQYFGPGTRLTVT.

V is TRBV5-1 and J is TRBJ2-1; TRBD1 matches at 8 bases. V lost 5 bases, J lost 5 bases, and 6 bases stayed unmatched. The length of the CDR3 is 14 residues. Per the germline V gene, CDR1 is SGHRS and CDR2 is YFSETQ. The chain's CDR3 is CASSKDRADNEQFF. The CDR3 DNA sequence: TGCGCCAGCAGTAAGGACAGGGCGGACAATGAGCAGTTCTTC.

CDR3 loop: CASSPMDESSGNTIYF. Written as DNA, the CDR3 is TGTGCCAGCAGCCCGATGGACGAATCCTCTGGAAACACCATATATTTT. The chain uses TRBV7-3 and TRBJ1-3; no reliable D call. V dropped 5 bases and J dropped 0 bases, with 14 bases sitting between them. Germline CDR1 is SGHTA and CDR2 is FQGTGA. The CDR3 runs to 16 residues. The full variable domain, rest sourced from reference TRBV7-3 and TRBJ1-3, is GAGVSQTPSNKVTEKGKYVELRCDPISGHTALYWYRQSLGQGPEFLIYFQGTGAADDSGLPNDRFFAVRPEGSVSTLKIQRTERGDSAVYLCASSPMDESSGNTIYFGEGSWLTVV.

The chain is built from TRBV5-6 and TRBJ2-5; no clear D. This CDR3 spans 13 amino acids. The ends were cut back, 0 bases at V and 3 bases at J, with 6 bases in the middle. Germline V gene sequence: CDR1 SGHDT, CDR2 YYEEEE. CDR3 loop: CASSLGWEETQYF. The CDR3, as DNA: TGTGCCAGCAGCTTGGGATGGGAAGAGACCCAGTACTTC.

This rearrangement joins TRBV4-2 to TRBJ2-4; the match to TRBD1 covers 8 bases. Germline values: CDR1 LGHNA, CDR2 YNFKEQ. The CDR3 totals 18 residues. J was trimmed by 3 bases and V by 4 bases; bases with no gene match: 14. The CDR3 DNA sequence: TGTGCCAGCAGCCCCCGCTGGACAGGGAGTGGGGGCAAAAACATTCAGTACTTC. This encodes CASSPRWTGSGGKNIQYF.

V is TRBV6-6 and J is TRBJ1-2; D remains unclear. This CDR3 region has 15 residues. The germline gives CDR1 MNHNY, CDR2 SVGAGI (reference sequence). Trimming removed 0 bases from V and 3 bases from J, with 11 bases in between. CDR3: CASSYSRARDYGYTF. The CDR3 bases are TGTGCCAGCAGTTACTCAAGGGCCAGAGACTATGGCTACACCTTC.

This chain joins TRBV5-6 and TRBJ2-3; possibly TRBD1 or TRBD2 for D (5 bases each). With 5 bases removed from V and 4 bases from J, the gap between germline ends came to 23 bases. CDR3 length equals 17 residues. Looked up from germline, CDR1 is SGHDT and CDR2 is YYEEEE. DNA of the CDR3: TGTGCCAGCAGGGCATCGGGACGGGCCCCCTCCGCAGATACGCAGTATTTT. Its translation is CASRASGRAPSADTQYF.

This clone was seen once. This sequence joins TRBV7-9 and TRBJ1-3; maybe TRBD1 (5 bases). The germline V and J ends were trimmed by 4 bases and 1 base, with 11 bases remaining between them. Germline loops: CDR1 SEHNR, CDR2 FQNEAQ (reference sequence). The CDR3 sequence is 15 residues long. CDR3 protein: CASSWTGLSGNTIYF. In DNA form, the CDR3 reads TGTGCCAGCAGCTGGACGGGGCTGTCTGGAAACACCATATATTTT.

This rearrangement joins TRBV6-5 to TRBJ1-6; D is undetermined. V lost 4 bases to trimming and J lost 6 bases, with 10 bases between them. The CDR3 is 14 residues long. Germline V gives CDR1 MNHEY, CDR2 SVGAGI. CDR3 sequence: CASSFRPINSPLHF. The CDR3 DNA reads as TGTGCCAGCAGTTTCAGACCGATTAATTCACCCCTCCACTTT.

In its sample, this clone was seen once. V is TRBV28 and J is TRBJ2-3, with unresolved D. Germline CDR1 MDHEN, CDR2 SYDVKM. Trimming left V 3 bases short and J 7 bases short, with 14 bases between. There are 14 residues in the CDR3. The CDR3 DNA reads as TGTGCCAGCAGTTTCGCCTCAGGAGCATATACGCAGTATTTT. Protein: CASSFASGAYTQYF.